One and the same sample provided the 9 T cell receptor beta chains below, sequenced in a study of T cells in Graves' hyperthyroidism and ophthalmopathy. Regions amplified from RNA transcripts were the TCR beta CDR3 regions. The TCR CDR3 was amplified in a first-round RT-PCR using the HTBI primer set. TCRdb re-called the multiplex PCR reads through MiXCR, storing one row per CDR3 protein. Of 550,000 to 800,000 distinct CDR3 sequences listed, roughly 17% are singletons. Sequences were obtained from blood. The receptors originated from a man aged 50 or older with Graves' hyperthyroidism.

This clonotype was recorded only once. A much larger clone differs by one base, so this may be a read error. This chain links TRBV10-3 with TRBJ2-5; no firm D call. The ends were cut back, 2 bases at V and 5 bases at J, with 12 bases in the middle. The CDR3 loop spans 14 amino acids. CDR1 and CDR2 (germline): ENHRY, SYGVKD. CDR3 coding DNA: TGTGCCATCAGTGAGCCGGGCCCTGGGGAGACCCAGTACTTC. Residues: CAISEPGPGETQYF.

The chain couples TRBV6-1 to TRBJ2-2; 10 positions agree with TRBD1. The germline V gene encodes CDR1 MNHNS and CDR2 SASEGT. CDR3 length: 16 amino acids. With 3 bases clipped from V and 5 bases from J, the junction kept 6 bases outside the gene matches. CDR3: CASSDPGQGPTGELFF. CDR3 DNA sequence: TGTGCCAGCAGTGATCCGGGACAGGGGCCGACCGGGGAGCTGTTTTTT.

The rearrangement uses TRBV11-2 and TRBJ2-7, with D perhaps matching TRBD1 or TRBD2 (5 bases each). The CDR3 sequence is 14 residues long. The V gene lost 1 base and the J gene lost 2 bases, with 9 bases spanning the gap. CDR1 and CDR2 (germline): SGHAT, FQNNGV. CDR3 residues: CASSLGRDPYEQYF. CDR3 DNA sequence: TGTGCCAGCAGCTTAGGCCGGGACCCCTACGAGCAGTACTTC.

In its sample, this clonotype was seen a few times. The chain combines TRBV7-9 with TRBJ2-5; D not certain. CDR1 is SEHNR and CDR2 is FQNEAQ in the germline V gene (reference sequence). CDR3 length equals 14 residues. Trimming shortened V by 5 bases and J by 2 bases, and 12 bases separated the two germline ends. This chain's CDR3 is CASSQFGVQETQYF. CDR3 bases: TGTGCCAGCAGCCAATTTGGAGTGCAAGAGACCCAGTACTTC.

The J gene is TRBJ1-1, the V gene TRBV5-1; D not certain. Looked up from germline, CDR1 is SGHRS and CDR2 is YFSETQ. The CDR3 is 14 residues long. V was pared by 3 bases and J by 0 bases, with 9 bases between. The CDR3: CASSSSELNTEAFF. The DNA for the CDR3 is TGCGCCAGCAGCTCCTCGGAGTTGAACACTGAAGCTTTCTTT. Full variable domain (rest looked up from reference TRBV5-1 and TRBJ1-1): KAGVTQTPRYLIKTRGQQVTLSCSPISGHRSVSWYQQTPGQGLQFLFEYFSETQRNKGNFPGRFSGRQFSNSRSEMNVSTLELGDSALYLCASSSSELNTEAFFGQGTRLTVV.

This clonotype has more than one count but fewer than ten. The chain links TRBV11-2 to TRBJ2-7, with 7 bases identical to TRBD2. Germline CDR1 and CDR2: SGHAT and FQNNGV. V shed 5 bases and J 6 bases; nucleotides not matched to a gene: 7. The CDR3 has 13 residues. In DNA, the CDR3 is TGTGCCAGCAGCCCCAAGAGCGGGATCGAGCAGTACTTC. Translation: CASSPKSGIEQYF.

This clonotype occurred a few times. V gene TRBV9 combines with J gene TRBJ2-2; TRBD2 aligns across 11 bases. This CDR3 region has 16 residues. Germline V gives CDR1 SGDLS, CDR2 YYNGEE. With V trimmed by 4 bases and J by 5 bases, 7 bases remained unmatched. In nucleotides, the CDR3 is TGTGCCAGCAGCCGAACTAGCGGGAGATTAACCGGGGAGCTGTTTTTT. Protein sequence: CASSRTSGRLTGELFF.

V gene TRBV5-1 combines with J gene TRBJ2-3; D possibly corresponds to TRBD2 (6 bases). There are 16 residues in the CDR3. Germline V CDR1 and CDR2: SGHRS, YFSETQ. Trimming shortened V by 0 bases and J by 5 bases, and 16 bases separated the two germline ends. This CDR3 reads CASSLVAAGSGDTQYF. As DNA, the CDR3 is TGCGCCAGCAGCTTGGTTGCCGCGGGATCAGGAGATACGCAGTATTTT.

The table lists this clonotype with many counts. The chain recombines TRBV11-2 with TRBJ2-3; 10 nucleotides agree with TRBD1. The CDR3 is made up of 17 amino acids. Looked up from germline, CDR1 is SGHAT and CDR2 is FQNNGV. With V trimmed by 5 bases and J by 3 bases, 11 bases remained unmatched. The CDR3 DNA is TGTGCCAGCAGCGCCCGGACAGGGGGAAGAGGTACAGATACGCAGTATTTT. Translating gives CASSARTGGRGTDTQYF.